This T cell receptor beta chain came from a study of CD8 T cells in ankylosing spondylitis (TCRdb year 2017). Regarding the complete study: T cell receptor beta repertoires were profiled in healthy donors and ankylosing spondylitis patients so that disease-linked TCR variants could be found. Peripheral blood was sampled, and synovial fluid was also collected from ankylosing spondylitis patients. The whole study cohort included some 100 healthy donors and 25 ankylosing spondylitis patients.

Instrument on record: Illumina HiSeq 2500. Quantitative 5'-RACE with molecular barcodes was the method used to prepare the TCR beta libraries. In the original analysis: To identify disease-linked TCR variants, a new computational method was used, one built on a probabilistic model of VDJ rearrangement. TCRdb applied fastp at Q25 and MiXCR to the public reads, then kept only in-frame beta chains. Duplicate CDR3 protein sequences are folded into a single record with the most common DNA and genes. The V and J calls shown here were made by TCRdb, not taken from the authors' results. Across this sample there are some 840,000 distinct CDR3 sequences, with roughly 10% seen only once. The ten largest clones take up roughly 0.51% of the sample. Paper-wide results and their limitations: The disease-linked clones were reported as significantly enriched in matched synovial fluid samples from ankylosing spondylitis patients. A TCR beta motif made up of seven or eight highly homologous amino acid variants appeared to be characteristic of blood from ankylosing spondylitis patients. Some motif variants had previously been reported in the synovial fluid and blood of reactive arthritis patients, which suggests shared mechanisms of disease initiation. The disease-linked clones had a CD8+ phenotype and were found at relatively low frequencies in peripheral blood.

Counted from cysteine to phenylalanine, this CDR3 has 15 amino acids. Kept here is only the CDR3 DNA, which spans 45 bases and is read in frame from base 1. V sheds 3 bases and J sheds 7 bases, leaving 16 bases between their ends. The germline V gene specifies MDHEN as CDR1 and SYDVKM as CDR2. This clonotype was seen only a few times. No cognate antigen has been identified for it. It has no much larger one-base neighbor in the sample; base qualities were not kept. Material for sequencing was blood, either unsorted or a sorted T cell fraction (not recorded which). The rearrangement joined TRBV28 to TRBJ2-4; a confident D gene designation cannot be given. The receptor comes from a male donor with ankylosing spondylitis. The nucleotides read TGTGCCAGCAGTTTGCCGCCAAGCGAAGCGAACATTCAGTACTTC. Translated, it reads CASSLPPSEANIQYF.